Listed here are 29 T cell receptor beta chains from one sample, sequenced in a study of CD8 T cells in ankylosing spondylitis. One entry per CDR3 protein results from TCRdb running MiXCR on the 5' RACE reads. The sample has roughly 240,000 distinct CDR3 sequences; under 8.5% are singletons. Sequencing input: blood, either unsorted or a sorted T cell fraction (not recorded which). The receptors here all came from a female donor with ankylosing spondylitis or in good health (not recorded which).

In its sample, this clonotype was seen many times. This chain joins TRBV5-1 and TRBJ1-5, with TRBD1 matching 8 bases. Germline V gene lookup returns CDR1 SGHRS and CDR2 YFSETQ. Trimming removed 5 bases from V and 2 bases from J; junction bases left unmatched: 6. The CDR3 runs to 15 residues. The CDR3 here is CASSAGGGGNQPQHF. The CDR3 DNA follows: TGCGCCAGCAGTGCAGGGGGCGGAGGCAATCAGCCCCAGCATTTT.

There are many counts of this clonotype. The chain uses TRBV5-1 and TRBJ2-7; D is unresolved. V was cut by 0 bases and J by 2 bases, with 6 bases left in between. Germline lookup yields CDR1 SGHRS and CDR2 YFSETQ. The CDR3 sequence is 13 residues long. The CDR3 here is CASSLEGTYEQYF. The CDR3 DNA is TGCGCCAGCAGCTTGGAGGGAACCTACGAGCAGTACTTC. The full variable domain, with the rest looked up from reference TRBV5-1 and TRBJ2-7, is KAGVTQTPRYLIKTRGQQVTLSCSPISGHRSVSWYQQTPGQGLQFLFEYFSETQRNKGNFPGRFSGRQFSNSRSEMNVSTLELGDSALYLCASSLEGTYEQYFGPGTRLTVT.

This clonotype was counted ten times or more. This chain joins TRBV29-1 and TRBJ2-3; 7 bases are a match to TRBD1. V was clipped by 7 bases and J by 4 bases; unmatched bases: 17. Per the germline V gene, CDR1 is SQVTM and CDR2 is ANQGSEA. This CDR3 is 16 amino acids long. The CDR3, as DNA: TGCAGCGCCCGCCCCCGGACAGGTCTAGGGGCAGATACGCAGTATTTT. Encoded protein: CSARPRTGLGADTQYF.

This clonotype has a count of ten or more. This chain connects TRBV6-5 to TRBJ1-1, with 11 bases that match TRBD1. CDR1 MNHEY and CDR2 SVGAGI come from the germline V gene. CDR3 length: 16 amino acids. J was trimmed by 2 bases and V by 2 bases; bases with no gene match: 4. CDR3 region: CASSYLRTGGNTEAFF. CDR3 nucleotide sequence: TGTGCCAGCAGTTACCTAAGGACAGGGGGCAACACTGAAGCTTTCTTT.

This clonotype was recorded many times. This chain uses TRBV2 with TRBJ2-7; D perhaps matches TRBD1 (6 bases). V shed 6 bases and J shed 3 bases, with 21 bases lying between them. The CDR3 runs to 16 residues. Germline CDR1 and CDR2: SNHLY and FYNNEI. As DNA, the CDR3 is TGTGCCAGCAGACCAATCGGGACACCAGTACTCTACGAGCAGTACTTC. Protein product: CASRPIGTPVLYEQYF.

At least ten counts were recorded for this clonotype. The V gene is TRBV7-8, the J gene TRBJ1-2; TRBD1 matches 9 bases. The CDR3 has 14 amino acids. The germline gives CDR1 SGHVS, CDR2 FQNEAQ. The V and J ends lost 2 bases and 8 bases, in that order; junction bases with no gene match: 6. CDR3 DNA sequence: TGTGCCAGCAGCTTATCCCTAGGACAGGGGGGCTACACCTTC. It encodes CASSLSLGQGGYTF. The entire variable domain, with the rest obtained from reference TRBV7-8 and TRBJ1-2, is as follows: GAGVSQSPRYKVAKRGQDVALRCDPISGHVSLFWYQQALGQGPEFLTYFQNEAQLDKSGLPSDRFFAERPEGSVSTLKIQRTQQEDSAVYLCASSLSLGQGGYTFGSGTRLTVV.

This clonotype has ten or more counts. The genes are TRBV4-3 and TRBJ2-3; D might be TRBD1 (7 bases). The germline V and J ends were trimmed by 4 bases and 0 bases, with 14 bases remaining between them. The CDR3 has 16 amino acids. Per the germline V gene, CDR1 is LGHNA and CDR2 is YSLEER. In nucleotides, the CDR3 is TGCGCCAGCAGCCTCTCGACAGGGAGGAGCACAGATACGCAGTATTTT. This codes for CASSLSTGRSTDTQYF.

Many counts were recorded for this clonotype. The V call is TRBV4-1, the J call TRBJ1-1; the D is unclear. The CDR3 runs to 16 residues. Trimming left V 0 bases short and J 4 bases short, with 15 bases between. Germline CDR1 MGHRA, CDR2 YSYEKL. CDR3 region: CASSQDDRVEGTEAFF. The CDR3, as DNA: TGCGCCAGCAGCCAAGATGATCGGGTTGAAGGCACTGAAGCTTTCTTT.

As for this clonotype: Compared with germline, one end of the junction differs, possibly owing to a read error. The chain couples TRBV11-2 to TRBJ2-2; D is perhaps TRBD1 (5 bases). This CDR3 contains 15 residues. Germline loops: CDR1 SGHAT, CDR2 FQNNGV. The CDR3 is CVSSAYQGITGELFF. Here the CDR3 DNA reads TGTGTCAGCAGCGCATACCAGGGAATCACCGGGGAGCTGTTTTTT.

This clonotype was observed at least ten times. The J gene is TRBJ2-7, the V gene TRBV5-4; D is possibly TRBD2 (7 bases). The V gene lost 0 bases and the J gene lost 4 bases, with 17 bases spanning the gap. The CDR3 totals 16 residues. CDR1 is SGHNT and CDR2 is YYREEE in the germline V gene (reference sequence). For the CDR3, the DNA is TGTGCCAGCAGCTTGGCTGGGAGGGGGGCTTTGTACGAGCAGTACTTC. Amino acid sequence: CASSLAGRGALYEQYF.

This clonotype was detected many times. The chain couples TRBV7-6 to TRBJ2-7; 9 bases are a match to TRBD2. CDR1 and CDR2 from the germline V gene are SGHVS and FNYEAQ. The CDR3 extends over 15 amino acids. Unmatched junction bases numbered 4, after V lost 4 bases and J lost 0 bases. Here the CDR3 DNA reads TGTGCCAGCAGCTCTAGCGGGGTAAGCTCCTACGAGCAGTACTTC. Protein product: CASSSSGVSSYEQYF.

With regard to this clonotype: A clone one base away is much larger, so this may be a read error. V usage is TRBV20-1 and J usage is TRBJ2-6, with D possibly called TRBD1 or TRBD2 (5 bases each). This CDR3 spans 18 amino acids. Per the germline V gene, CDR1 is DFQATT and CDR2 is SNEGSKA (reference sequence). DNA of the CDR3: TGCAGTGCCAAAAAACAGATTGGTGGGGGTTCTGGGGCCAACGCCCTGACTTTC. Translating gives CSAKKQIGGGSGANALTF.

This clonotype was picked up many times. The chain uses TRBV9 and TRBJ1-1, with 11 bases fitting TRBD1. Germline V CDR1 and CDR2: SGDLS, YYNGEE. CDR3 length: 15 residues. With V trimmed by 3 bases and J by 1 base, 2 bases remained unmatched. CDR3 region: CASSGGTGGNTEAFF. DNA for the CDR3: TGTGCCAGCAGCGGAGGGACAGGGGGGAACACTGAAGCTTTCTTT.

This clonotype occurred many times. The chain links TRBV12-3 or TRBV12-4 to TRBJ2-7; TRBD2 matches 9 bases. After removal of 2 bases from V and 3 bases from J, the junction contained 11 bases not matched to a gene. The CDR3 covers 17 residues. CDR3 amino acids: CASSLFLGLASNYEQYF. In nucleotides, the CDR3 is TGTGCCAGCAGTTTATTCCTGGGACTAGCTTCAAACTACGAGCAGTACTTC.

This clonotype has a count of ten or more. The rearrangement links TRBV27 to TRBJ2-7; TRBD1 aligns across 7 bases. J gave up 4 bases and V 6 bases, and 6 bases lay outside the gene matches. This CDR3 is built from 13 residues. CDR1 is MNHEY, CDR2 SMNVEV, per germline (reference sequence). CDR3 in DNA: TGTGCCAGCAGCCGGACAGGAGATTACGAGCAGTACTTC. Protein: CASSRTGDYEQYF.

V is TRBV27 and J is TRBJ2-2; TRBD2 matches 10 bases. Per germline, CDR1 MNHEY and CDR2 SMNVEV (reference sequence). The CDR3 sequence is 16 residues long. Trimming removed 6 bases from V and 5 bases from J; junction bases left unmatched: 9. The CDR3 region is CASRSSGRVGTGELFF. The CDR3, as DNA: TGTGCCAGCAGATCTAGCGGGAGAGTGGGAACCGGGGAGCTGTTTTTT.

This clonotype was detected ten times or more. This chain connects TRBV12-3 or TRBV12-4 to TRBJ2-5, with 8 bases aligning to TRBD1. The junction had 7 bases not matched to a gene; V was cut back by 5 bases and J by 2 bases. The CDR3 runs 15 residues. CDR3 in amino acids: CASSRQGRAQETQYF. In nucleotides, the CDR3 is TGTGCCAGCAGTAGACAGGGGCGCGCACAAGAGACCCAGTACTTC.

This clonotype came up many times. The V gene is TRBV7-2, the J gene TRBJ2-1; tentative D call: TRBD1 (6 bases). CDR1 and CDR2 (germline): SGHTA, FQGNSA. V lost 6 bases and J 12 bases, leaving 18 bases between the germline ends. The CDR3 spans 13 residues. The CDR3 bases are TGTGCCAGCAGTTTACAGGGAAAAGGGAGGCAGTTCTTC. Amino acid sequence: CASSLQGKGRQFF.

This clonotype was recorded many times. The gene calls are TRBV6-6 and TRBJ2-7, with D unresolved. CDR1 is MNHNY, CDR2 SVGAGI, per germline (reference sequence). The CDR3 spans 12 residues. Between the trimmed V and J ends, which lost 2 bases and 7 bases, there was a span of 9 bases. The CDR3 coding sequence is TGTGCCAGCAGTTACAACCTGGTGGAGCAGTACTTC. Translation: CASSYNLVEQYF.

About this clonotype itself: An end of the junction differs from the germline gene, which may be a read error. The V gene is TRBV7-9, the J gene TRBJ2-1; TRBD2 agrees at 9 bases. The germline V gene encodes CDR1 SEHNR and CDR2 FQNEAQ (reference sequence). CDR3 size: 17 residues. This chain's CDR3 is CASSDPLAGSSHNEQFF. The CDR3 DNA reads TGTGCCAGCAGCGACCCACTAGCGGGTAGCTCCCACAATGAGCAGTTCTTC.

This clonotype was counted at least ten times. This chain connects TRBV29-1 to TRBJ1-1, with 7 bases that match TRBD1. Germline CDR1 reads SQVTM; CDR2 reads ANQGSEA. The CDR3 totals 14 residues. J gave up 10 bases and V 2 bases, and 13 bases lay outside the gene matches. This CDR3 reads CSVETLDRVGVAFF. Written as DNA, the CDR3 is TGCAGCGTTGAAACCCTCGACAGGGTGGGGGTAGCTTTCTTT.

In this sample, this clonotype turned up many times. The V call is TRBV7-9, the J call TRBJ1-1, with D maybe TRBD1 (6 bases). The length of the CDR3 is 13 residues. CDR1 is SEHNR, CDR2 FQNEAQ, per germline (reference sequence). Trimming took 5 bases from V and 6 from J, leaving 13 bases between them. The CDR3 DNA is TGTGCCAGCAGCCCGCGGGGGGCATCTGAAGCTTTCTTT. Translated, it gives CASSPRGASEAFF. Full variable domain (remainder filled in from reference TRBV7-9 and TRBJ1-1): DTGVSQNPRHKITKRGQNVTFRCDPISEHNRLYWYRQTLGQGPEFLTYFQNEAQLEKSRLLSDRFSAERPKGSFSTLEIQRTEQGDSAMYLCASSPRGASEAFFGQGTRLTVV.

The table lists this clonotype with many counts. This chain links TRBV5-1 with TRBJ2-5; 14 nucleotides align to TRBD2. V shed 4 bases, J shed 5 bases, and the junction held 10 bases outside the gene matches. The CDR3 is 17 amino acids. Germline CDR1 reads SGHRS; CDR2 reads YFSETQ. CDR3 sequence (DNA): TGCGCCAGCAGCACCGGGACTAGCGGGAGTCTCAGGGAGACCCAGTACTTC. Protein sequence: CASSTGTSGSLRETQYF. Using reference TRBV5-1 and TRBJ2-5 for the parts outside the CDR3, the full variable domain is KAGVTQTPRYLIKTRGQQVTLSCSPISGHRSVSWYQQTPGQGLQFLFEYFSETQRNKGNFPGRFSGRQFSNSRSEMNVSTLELGDSALYLCASSTGTSGSLRETQYFGPGTRLLVL.

In this sample, this clonotype turned up many times. The V call is TRBV6-5, the J call TRBJ1-4; no definite D call. V lost 6 bases and J lost 8, with 16 bases in between. The CDR3 totals 14 residues. Germline V gives CDR1 MNHEY, CDR2 SVGAGI. Written as DNA, the CDR3 is TGTGCCAGCAGCAGACATCAATTGCGCGAAAAACTGTTTTTT. This encodes CASSRHQLREKLFF.

Many counts were recorded for this clonotype. The chain employs TRBV5-1 and TRBJ2-5; 8 bases are shared with TRBD2. The V gene's germline CDR1 is SGHRS and CDR2 YFSETQ. The CDR3 covers 14 residues. Trimming at V came to 7 bases and at J to 5 bases, leaving 10 bases not matched to a gene. The CDR3 DNA reads as TGCGCCAGCGTCGACACTAGCGGAGAGGAGACCCAGTACTTC. Protein: CASVDTSGEETQYF. The complete variable domain, with remaining parts taken from reference TRBV5-1 and TRBJ2-5, reads KAGVTQTPRYLIKTRGQQVTLSCSPISGHRSVSWYQQTPGQGLQFLFEYFSETQRNKGNFPGRFSGRQFSNSRSEMNVSTLELGDSALYLCASVDTSGEETQYFGPGTRLLVL.

This clonotype appeared many times. The chain combines TRBV5-1 with TRBJ2-7; the D is unclear. Germline CDR1 and CDR2: SGHRS and YFSETQ. This CDR3 contains 14 residues. With 1 base removed from V and 0 bases from J, the gap between germline ends came to 8 bases. Here the CDR3 reads CASSLLGPSYEQYF. The CDR3 coding sequence is TGCGCCAGCAGCTTGCTAGGACCCTCCTACGAGCAGTACTTC.

This clonotype was counted between two and nine times. The CDR3 loop is CASSPEAGGSYNEQFF. CDR3 coding DNA: TGTGCCAGCAGCCCGGAGGCAGGGGGCTCCTACAATGAGCAGTTCTTC. This chain links TRBV4-2 with TRBJ2-1, with 7 bases that match TRBD1. CDR1 LGHNA and CDR2 YNFKEQ come from the germline V gene. CDR3 length equals 16 residues. Trimming at V came to 4 bases and at J to 0 bases, leaving 6 bases not matched to a gene.

Worth noting for this clonotype: With a much larger clone just one base away, this may be a read error. Here the CDR3 DNA reads TGTGCCAGCAGCGTAGGGGCTAGCGGGAGTTATGAGCAGTTCTTC. Translating it yields CASSVGASGSYEQFF. The rearrangement uses TRBV9 and TRBJ2-1; 10 bases align to TRBD2. From germline, CDR1 is SGDLS and CDR2 YYNGEE. V lost 0 bases to trimming and J lost 8 bases; unmatched junction nucleotides: 5. CDR3 length equals 15 residues. Variable domain in full (rest from reference TRBV9 and TRBJ2-1): DSGVTQTPKHLITATGQRVTLRCSPRSGDLSVYWYQQSLDQGLQFLIQYYNGEERAKGNILERFSAQQFPDLHSELNLSSLELGDSALYFCASSVGASGSYEQFFGPGTRLTVL.

This clonotype occurred many times. This chain joins TRBV4-3 and TRBJ2-4; the match to TRBD2 covers 7 bases. The trim removed 4 bases at V and 2 bases at J, leaving 8 bases unmatched. Per the germline V gene, CDR1 is LGHNA and CDR2 is YSLEER. The CDR3 sequence is 16 residues long. CDR3 in amino acids: CASSPGVAGTKNIQYF. Written as DNA, the CDR3 is TGCGCCAGCAGCCCGGGGGTAGCGGGTACCAAAAACATTCAGTACTTC.